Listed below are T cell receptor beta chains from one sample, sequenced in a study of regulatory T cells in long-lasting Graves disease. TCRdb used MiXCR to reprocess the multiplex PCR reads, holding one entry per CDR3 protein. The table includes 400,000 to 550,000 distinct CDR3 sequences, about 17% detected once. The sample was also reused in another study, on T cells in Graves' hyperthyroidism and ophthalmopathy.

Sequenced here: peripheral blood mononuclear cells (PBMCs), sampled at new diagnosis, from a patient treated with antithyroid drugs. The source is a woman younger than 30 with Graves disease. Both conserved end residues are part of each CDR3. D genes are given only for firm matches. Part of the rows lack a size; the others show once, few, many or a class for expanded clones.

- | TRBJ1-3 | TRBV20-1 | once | TGCAGTGCACCGACAGACCCTGGAAACACCATATATTTT | CSAPTDPGNTIYF
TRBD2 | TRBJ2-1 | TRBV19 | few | TGTGCCAGTAGTAAGGGACTAGCCCTGTGGAATGAGCAGTTCTTC | CASSKGLALWNEQFF
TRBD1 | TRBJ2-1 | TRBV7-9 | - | TGTGCCAGCAGCGCCGAGGGGGCGGGTTTCTACAATGAGCAGTTCTTC | CASSAEGAGFYNEQFF
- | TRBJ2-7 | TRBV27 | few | TGTGCCAGCAGTTTATCGGAGGACTACTGGGACGAGCAGTACTTC | CASSLSEDYWDEQYF
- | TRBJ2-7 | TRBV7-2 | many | TGTGCCAGCAGCTTATCCCAAGCGGTTAACTACGAGCAGTACTTC | CASSLSQAVNYEQYF
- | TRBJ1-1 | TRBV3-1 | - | TGTGCCAGCAGCCAAGCCCCCGGGGTTCGCACTGAAGCTTTCTTT | CASSQAPGVRTEAFF
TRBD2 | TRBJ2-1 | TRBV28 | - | TGTGCCAGCAGCCCGATTTTACTAGCGGGAGTTGAGCAGTTCTTC | CASSPILLAGVEQFF
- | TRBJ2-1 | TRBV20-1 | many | TGCAGTGCTAGAGGCTCCTACAATGAGCAGTTCTTC | CSARGSYNEQFF
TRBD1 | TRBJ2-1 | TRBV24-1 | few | TGTGCCACCAGTGATACACACAGGGGATGGGGTTACAATGAGCAGTTCTTC | CATSDTHRGWGYNEQFF
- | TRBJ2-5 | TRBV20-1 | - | TGCAGTGCTGAACGCAAAGTGGAAGAGACCCAGTACTTC | CSAERKVEETQYF
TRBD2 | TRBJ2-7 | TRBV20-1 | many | TGCAGTGCAAGTCCGACTAGCGGAAGCCCCCGGTACTTC | CSASPTSGSPRYF
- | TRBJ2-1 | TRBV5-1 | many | TGCGCCAGCAGCACGGGCGGACAGACCTACAATGAGCAGTTCTTC | CASSTGGQTYNEQFF
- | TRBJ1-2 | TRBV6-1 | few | TGTGCCAGCAGTGCGGACAACGGGGGCTACACCTTC | CASSADNGGYTF
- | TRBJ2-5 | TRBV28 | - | TGTGCCAGCAGGGCCCAGGGGACCCAGTACTTC | CASRAQGTQYF
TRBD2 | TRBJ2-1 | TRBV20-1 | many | TGCAGTGCTAGAGAGACCCCGGGACTAGCGGGTAATGTTCGGTACAATGAGCAGTTCTTC | CSARETPGLAGNVRYNEQFF
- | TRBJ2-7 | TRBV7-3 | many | TGTGCCAGCAGCCCCTTTCCAGGGGTAGAACTTTGGGAGCAGTACTTC | CASSPFPGVELWEQYF
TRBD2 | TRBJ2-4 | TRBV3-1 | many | TGTGCCAGCAGCGGTACGGGACTAGTCGTAGCCAAAAACATTCAGTACTTC | CASSGTGLVVAKNIQYF
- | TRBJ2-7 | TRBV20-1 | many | TGCAGTGCCTCGGTCGAGCAGTACTTC | CSASVEQYF
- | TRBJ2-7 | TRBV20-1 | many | TGCAGTGCTAGGATACCGGGCTCCCCCTCCTACGAGCAGTACTTC | CSARIPGSPSYEQYF
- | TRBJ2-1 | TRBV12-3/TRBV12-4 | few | TGTGCCAGCAGTTTGGGTGCTAGTGATGAGCAGTTCTTC | CASSLGASDEQFF
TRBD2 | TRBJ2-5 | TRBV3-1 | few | TGTGCCAGCAGCCAAGAGGGGGGGAGGGCCGTTGAAGAGACCCAGTACTTC | CASSQEGGRAVEETQYF
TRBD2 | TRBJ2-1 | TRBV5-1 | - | TGCGCCAGCAGCTTTTTTACCGGGACTAGCGGGAGGGTAGGGAATGAGCAGTTCTTC | CASSFFTGTSGRVGNEQFF
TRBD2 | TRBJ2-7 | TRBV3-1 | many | TGTGCCAGCAGCCTCCTAGCGGGACCCGGCGAGCAGTACTTC | CASSLLAGPGEQYF
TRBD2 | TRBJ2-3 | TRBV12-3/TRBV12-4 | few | TGTGCCAGCGGAGCTAGCGGAAATACGCAGTATTTT | CASGASGNTQYF
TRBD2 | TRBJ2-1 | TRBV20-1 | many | TGCAGTGCTTCCTGGACGCGCGGGAGGGTGGGATCCTACAATGAGCAGTTCTTC | CSASWTRGRVGSYNEQFF
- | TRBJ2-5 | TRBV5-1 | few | TGCGCCAGCAGCTTGGGAGACCGCGAGTACTTC | CASSLGDREYF
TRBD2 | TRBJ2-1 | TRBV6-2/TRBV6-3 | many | TGTGCCAGCAGTTACCGGACGGGGGGAAGGTGGGAGCAGTTCTTC | CASSYRTGGRWEQFF
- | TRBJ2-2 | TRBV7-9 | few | TGTGCCAGCAGCGACAGGTTCACCGGGGAGCTGTTTTTT | CASSDRFTGELFF
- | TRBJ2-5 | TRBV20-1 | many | TGCAGTGCTAGTCCCCCCCGGATTGGAGAGACCCAGTACTTC | CSASPPRIGETQYF
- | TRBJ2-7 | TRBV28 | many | TGTGCCAGCAGACCTACCACTGGGAGAGGAGAGCAGTACTTC | CASRPTTGRGEQYF
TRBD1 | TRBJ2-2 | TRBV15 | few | TGTGCCACCCGAGGGACAGGGGTCGGGGAGCTGTTTTTT | CATRGTGVGELFF